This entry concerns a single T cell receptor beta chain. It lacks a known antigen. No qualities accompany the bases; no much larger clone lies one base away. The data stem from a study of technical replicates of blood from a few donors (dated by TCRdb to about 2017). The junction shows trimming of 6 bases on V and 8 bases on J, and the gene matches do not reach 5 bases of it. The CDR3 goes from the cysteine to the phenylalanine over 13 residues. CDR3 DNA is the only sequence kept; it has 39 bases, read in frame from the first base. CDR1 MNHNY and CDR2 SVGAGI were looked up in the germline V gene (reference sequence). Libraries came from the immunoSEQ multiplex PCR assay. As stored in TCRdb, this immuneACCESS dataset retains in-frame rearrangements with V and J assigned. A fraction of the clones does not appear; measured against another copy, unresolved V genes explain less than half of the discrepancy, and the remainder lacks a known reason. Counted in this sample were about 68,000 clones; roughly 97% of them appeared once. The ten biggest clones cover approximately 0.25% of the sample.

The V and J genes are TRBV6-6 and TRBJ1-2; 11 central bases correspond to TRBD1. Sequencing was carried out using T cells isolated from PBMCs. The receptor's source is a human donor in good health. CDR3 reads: CASSTGQGGGYTF. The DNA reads TGTGCCAGCAGCACGGGACAGGGGGGCGGCTACACCTTC.